The 17 T cell receptor beta chains in this list originate from one sample, sequenced in a study of CD8+ T cells in alopecia areata. As the sequencing template, cDNA was produced by extracting RNA and reverse transcribing it. The protocol was immunoSEQ multiplex PCR, while the TCRdb copy is restricted to in-frame clones and leaves out a portion. The table lists fewer than 250,000 clones, around three fifths of them singletons. Source: CD4+ T cells sorted from blood, taken at week 0. These TCRs come from a human donor with alopecia areata.

The table lists this clone with a few counts. J is TRBJ2-2 and V is TRBV19; TRBD1 matches 7 bases. The J segment lost 3 bases and the V segment lost 4 bases, leaving 11 bases of the junction unmatched. CDR3 length equals 17 residues. CDR1 is LNHDA, CDR2 SQIVND, per germline (reference sequence). CDR3 DNA: TGTGCCAGTAGTACTCGGAAACAGGGGCGATACACCGGGGAGCTGTTTTTT. Translated: CASSTRKQGRYTGELFF.

V gene TRBV19 combines with J gene TRBJ1-1; possible D gene TRBD1, 6 bases. The V end was cut by 5 bases, the J end by 4 bases, with 14 bases between. CDR1 and CDR2 (germline): LNHDA, SQIVND (reference sequence). The CDR3 is 14 residues long. The CDR3 region has the DNA TGTGCCAGTAGTTCCCACACAGGGATCACTGAAGCTTTCTTT. Residues: CASSSHTGITEAFF.

A word on this clone: The sample contains more than one DNA sequence encoding this CDR3. V is TRBV30 and J is TRBJ1-2; D remains ambiguous. The CDR3 is made up of 13 amino acids. The germline gives CDR1 GTSNPN, CDR2 SVGIG (reference sequence). V lost 0 bases and J lost 2, with 7 bases in between. This chain's CDR3 is CAWSVLRNYGYTF. The CDR3 DNA follows: TGTGCCTGGAGTGTATTGAGGAACTATGGCTACACCTTC.

This clone appeared a single time. This rearrangement joins TRBV30 to TRBJ1-2; no firm D call. Looked up from germline, CDR1 is GTSNPN and CDR2 is SVGIG (reference sequence). The CDR3 loop spans 13 amino acids. The ends were cut back, 0 bases at V and 4 bases at J, with 9 bases in the middle. CDR3: CAWSVSYGYGYTF. The CDR3 DNA reads as TGTGCCTGGAGTGTATCCTACGGCTATGGCTACACCTTC.

The chain recombines TRBV30 with TRBJ2-7; perhaps TRBD1 as D (6 bases). This CDR3 comprises 12 residues. V gave up 0 bases and J gave up 7 bases, with 10 bases separating them. CDR1 and CDR2 (germline): GTSNPN, SVGIG (reference sequence). The CDR3 spells CAWSVGGEEQYF. The CDR3 bases are TGTGCCTGGAGTGTAGGGGGTGAAGAGCAGTACTTC.

The CDR3, as DNA: TGTGCCAGCAGCTTAGTTTGGGACAAGCACAATGAGCAGTTCTTC. Translating gives CASSLVWDKHNEQFF. The chain uses TRBV7-6 and TRBJ2-1, with a weak D call TRBD1 (6 bases). Trimming took off 1 base at V and 5 bases at J, with 12 bases between the two ends. Germline V CDR1 and CDR2: SGHVS, FNYEAQ. The CDR3 length is 15 residues.

The V gene is TRBV4-1, the J gene TRBJ2-5; 10 nucleotides align to TRBD2. The V and J ends lost 2 bases and 5 bases, in that order; junction bases with no gene match: 20. Germline V gene data show CDR1 as MGHRA and CDR2 as YSYEKL. This CDR3 is built from 20 residues. The CDR3 here is CASSQSLLMGPSGSGETQYF. CDR3 nucleotides: TGCGCCAGCAGCCAATCCCTCCTCATGGGGCCTAGCGGGAGCGGGGAGACCCAGTACTTC.

This rearrangement joins TRBV9 to TRBJ2-7; 10 positions agree with TRBD1. The CDR3 is 15 residues long. The V gene end was trimmed by 2 bases and the J gene end by 3 bases; junction bases not matched to a gene: 5. In germline, CDR1 is SGDLS, CDR2 YYNGEE. The CDR3 reads CASSVRQGASYEQYF. Written as DNA, the CDR3 is TGTGCCAGCAGCGTGAGACAGGGGGCTAGCTACGAGCAGTACTTC.

The CDR3 region is CASSRGERRANVLTF. CDR3 nucleotides: TGTGCCAGCAGCCGGGGGGAGAGGAGGGCCAACGTCCTGACTTTC. This chain uses TRBV7-2 with TRBJ2-6, with 7 bases matching TRBD2. The CDR3 length is 15 residues. Trimming took 5 bases from V and 5 from J; bases not matched to a gene: 6. The V gene's germline CDR1 is SGHTA and CDR2 FQGNSA.

CDR3 residues: CSAEPGGAQYF. The CDR3 DNA is TGCAGTGCTGAACCCGGGGGCGCCCAGTACTTC. The chain combines TRBV20-1 with TRBJ2-5; D might be TRBD1 or TRBD2, each matching 6 bases. Germline V CDR1 and CDR2: DFQATT, SNEGSKA (reference sequence). This CDR3 spans 11 amino acids. Trimming took off 5 bases at V and 9 bases at J, with 13 bases between the two ends.

CDR3 loop: CASSSQGQGSGANVLTF. For the CDR3, the DNA is TGTGCCAGCAGCTCACAGGGGCAAGGCTCTGGGGCCAACGTCCTGACTTTC. This chain joins TRBV7-3 and TRBJ2-6, with 7 bases that match TRBD1. Germline-derived CDR1 and CDR2 are SGHTA and FQGTGA. The CDR3 totals 17 residues. The junction had 6 bases not matched to a gene; V was cut back by 4 bases and J by 0 bases.

The chain uses TRBV9 and TRBJ1-3, with D perhaps TRBD1 (5 bases). The germline V gene has CDR1 SGDLS and CDR2 YYNGEE. CDR3 size: 16 residues. V was cut by 3 bases and J by 0 bases, with 13 bases left in between. This chain's CDR3 is CASSETTGSSGNTIYF. In nucleotides, the CDR3 is TGTGCCAGCAGCGAGACAACAGGAAGCTCTGGAAACACCATATATTTT. Combining the CDR3 with reference TRBV9 and TRBJ1-3 gives the whole variable domain DSGVTQTPKHLITATGQRVTLRCSPRSGDLSVYWYQQSLDQGLQFLIQYYNGEERAKGNILERFSAQQFPDLHSELNLSSLELGDSALYFCASSETTGSSGNTIYFGEGSWLTVV.

The chain uses TRBV15 and TRBJ2-7; D is unresolved. The germline gives CDR1 LNHNV, CDR2 YYDKDF (reference sequence). V shed 0 bases and J shed 4 bases, with 13 bases lying between them. The CDR3 consists of 15 residues. The CDR3 protein is CATSRDRPPEYEQYF. The CDR3 nucleotides are TGTGCCACCAGCAGAGACAGACCCCCTGAGTACGAGCAGTACTTC.

V gene TRBV29-1 combines with J gene TRBJ1-2; D gene uncertain. V was cut by 6 bases and J by 11 bases, with 7 bases left in between. There are 8 residues in the CDR3. Germline V lookup: CDR1 SQVTM, CDR2 ANQGSEA. CDR3 nucleotide sequence: TGCAGCGTCGAGCGATACACCTTC. It is translated as CSVERYTF.

The V and J genes are TRBV7-8 and TRBJ2-3, with 9 bases lining up with TRBD2. The CDR3 spans 16 residues. Germline CDR1 and CDR2: SGHVS and FQNEAQ. Losses at the gene ends were 5 bases for V and 1 base for J; bases not matched to a gene: 7. CDR3 DNA sequence: TGTGCCAGCAGCCTGTCCAGACTAGCGGGCACAGATACGCAGTATTTT. This sequence encodes CASSLSRLAGTDTQYF.

J is TRBJ2-1 and V is TRBV29-1; TRBD1 agrees at 9 bases. This CDR3 is built from 14 residues. Germline trimming cut 6 bases from V and 6 bases from J; bases unmatched to any gene: 9. The germline V gene has CDR1 SQVTM and CDR2 ANQGSEA. The CDR3 is CSVEGQGGINEQFF. In nucleotides, the CDR3 is TGCAGCGTCGAGGGACAGGGAGGGATCAATGAGCAGTTCTTC.

This clone has just a few counts. The chain uses TRBV4-1 and TRBJ2-7; D is uncertain. The length of the CDR3 is 14 residues. Per germline, CDR1 MGHRA and CDR2 YSYEKL. Trimming removed 9 bases at V and 1 base at J, with 16 bases between. CDR3 DNA: TGCGCCAGGGCTCGGCTCCCCCGATCCTACGAGCAGTACTTC. Translation gives CARARLPRSYEQYF.